The 32 T cell receptor beta chains listed next were all sequenced from one sample in a study of blood T cell repertoires in COVID-19. Libraries were prepared by immunoSEQ multiplex PCR; TCRdb keeps only in-frame clonotypes and omits some of them. Of around 70,000 clones in the sample, approximately 91% were seen once. The source material was peripheral blood. These receptors were obtained from a human donor in a cohort sampled during active COVID-19.

J is TRBJ2-3 and V is TRBV5-6; 8 bases map to TRBD1. Germline CDR1 SGHDT, CDR2 YYEEEE. The length of the CDR3 is 15 residues. V was pared by 6 bases and J by 3 bases, with 9 bases of the junction left unmatched. The chain's CDR3 is CASNSRDRTTDTQYF. The CDR3 DNA follows: TGTGCCAGCAACTCACGGGACAGGACGACAGATACGCAGTATTTT.

This clone turned up a few times. The chain links TRBV5-1 to TRBJ1-5; D ambiguous. The germline V and J ends were trimmed by 2 bases and 7 bases, with 13 bases remaining between them. CDR1 is SGHRS and CDR2 is YFSETQ in the germline V gene. This CDR3 region has 14 residues. The DNA of the CDR3 is TGCGCCAGCAGCTTCGGCCCAGAGGTCCAGCCCCAGCATTTT. The encoded protein is CASSFGPEVQPQHF.

About this clone: The same CDR3 can be traced to other DNA sequences in this sample. This chain joins TRBV5-1 and TRBJ2-2; possible D gene TRBD1, 6 bases. This CDR3 has 15 amino acids. The germline CDR1 and CDR2 sequences are SGHRS and YFSETQ. Trimming pared 0 bases from V and 1 base from J, leaving 7 bases between. CDR3 sequence (DNA): TGCGCCAGCAGCTTGGAACAGGGGAACACCGGGGAGCTGTTTTTT. Its translation: CASSLEQGNTGELFF.

The V gene is TRBV5-3, the J gene TRBJ2-7, with 7 bases identical to TRBD2. TRBV5-3 is an ORF; its function is uncertain. The CDR3 loop spans 11 amino acids. V trimming: 5 bases; J trimming: 9 bases; junction bases outside the gene matches: 5. The CDR3 loop is CARRQLAWQYF. The CDR3 nucleotides are TGTGCCAGAAGACAACTAGCGTGGCAGTACTTC.

The J gene is TRBJ2-1, the V gene TRBV3-1 (or the pseudogene TRBV3-2), with 13 bases that match TRBD2. V shed 0 bases and J 15 bases; nucleotides not matched to a gene: 2. The germline CDR1 and CDR2 sequences are LGHDT and YNNKEL (reference sequence). This CDR3 has 13 residues. The CDR3 loop reads CASSQEGLAGTFF. The CDR3 region has the DNA TGTGCCAGCAGCCAAGAGGGACTAGCGGGAACGTTCTTC.

Notes on this clone: Because the CDR3's place on the DNA is in doubt, the DNA is left out and the CDR3 is given as listed by TCRdb. The V and J genes are TRBV12-2 and TRBJ1-5. TRBV12-2 is listed as a pseudogene. The CDR3 numbers 15 amino acids, ends counted. This chain's CDR3 is CASRFFGRGNQPQHF.

The V gene is TRBV18, the J gene TRBJ2-2; D is unresolved. From germline, CDR1 is KGHSH and CDR2 LQKENI. V was pared by 3 bases and J by 1 base, with 9 bases between. This CDR3 spans 15 amino acids. The CDR3 DNA follows: TGTGCCAGCTCACCGATCGGTATGAACACCGGGGAGCTGTTTTTT. Protein product: CASSPIGMNTGELFF.

This clone was observed once. CDR3 DNA: TGCGCCAGCAGCCGACGGGACAGGGACTACGAGCAGTACTTC. Translated, it gives CASSRRDRDYEQYF. The V gene is TRBV4-1, the J gene TRBJ2-7; 9 bases match TRBD1. CDR1 MGHRA and CDR2 YSYEKL come from the germline V gene. The V and J ends lost 4 bases and 3 bases, in that order; junction bases with no gene match: 4. This CDR3 is built from 14 residues.

The rearrangement links TRBV6-5 to TRBJ1-5; D not resolved. V gave up 6 bases and J gave up 4 bases, with 7 bases separating them. This CDR3 has 12 amino acids. Per germline, CDR1 MNHEY and CDR2 SVGAGI. DNA of the CDR3: TGTGCCAGCAGCCAGAGGAATCAGCCCCAGCATTTT. Translation: CASSQRNQPQHF.

The rearrangement joins TRBV5-6 to TRBJ2-5, with a weak D call TRBD1 (6 bases). The CDR3 is 14 residues long. The V gene lost 2 bases and the J gene lost 5 bases, with 13 bases spanning the gap. Per the germline V gene, CDR1 is SGHDT and CDR2 is YYEEEE. In nucleotides, the CDR3 is TGTGCCAGCAGCTTTACCTACAGGGTTGAGACCCAGTACTTC. Its translation is CASSFTYRVETQYF.

The chain combines TRBV11-2 with TRBJ2-5; 12 bases map to TRBD2. CDR3 length: 17 amino acids. Germline lookup yields CDR1 SGHAT and CDR2 FQNNGV. V shed 1 base and J 2 bases; nucleotides not matched to a gene: 5. CDR3: CASSLVGTSGRQETQYF. The CDR3 DNA sequence: TGTGCCAGCAGCTTAGTAGGGACTAGCGGGCGACAAGAGACCCAGTACTTC.

This clone was seen only once. The rearrangement links TRBV18 to TRBJ1-4, with unresolved D. V lost 6 bases to trimming and J lost 4 bases, with 24 bases between them. This CDR3 is 18 amino acids long. CDR1 and CDR2 from the germline V gene are KGHSH and LQKENI. In DNA, the CDR3 is TGTGCCAGCTCCCCTGGGCCGGACCTCAGAGGGATTAATGAAAAACTGTTTTTT. This codes for CASSPGPDLRGINEKLFF.

The rearrangement links TRBV6-1 to TRBJ2-7; 10 positions agree with TRBD2. After removal of 4 bases from V and 6 bases from J, the junction contained 9 bases not matched to a gene. The CDR3 contains 15 residues. Germline CDR1 and CDR2: MNHNS and SASEGT. The CDR3 sequence is CASSGAGGWESEQYF. DNA for the CDR3: TGTGCCAGCAGTGGAGCGGGGGGGTGGGAGAGCGAGCAGTACTTC.

DNA of the CDR3: TGTGCCAGCAGTTACGAGGACAGGCTATATGGCTACACCTTC. It translates to CASSYEDRLYGYTF. The rearrangement links TRBV6-2 or TRBV6-3 to TRBJ1-2; 7 positions agree with TRBD1. The germline CDR1 and CDR2 sequences are MNHEY and SVGEGT. J was trimmed by 5 bases and V by 2 bases; bases with no gene match: 5. CDR3 length: 14 amino acids.

The genes are TRBV27 and TRBJ2-7; 8 bases line up with TRBD1. The CDR3 has 16 residues. With V trimmed by 7 bases and J by 4 bases, 15 bases remained unmatched. The germline V gene has CDR1 MNHEY and CDR2 SMNVEV (reference sequence). In nucleotides, the CDR3 is TGTGCCAGCACCATGAATTTTCGGGACAGGCCTTACGAGCAGTACTTC. The encoded protein is CASTMNFRDRPYEQYF.

The chain has TRBV5-4 and TRBJ2-3, with a tentative D call TRBD2 (5 bases). The CDR3 runs 15 residues. V shed 7 bases and J shed 0 bases, with 15 bases lying between them. Per germline, CDR1 SGHNT and CDR2 YYREEE (reference sequence). CDR3 sequence (DNA): TGTGCCAGCTCGACGCGGGCCTCTAGCACAGATACGCAGTATTTT. Its translation: CASSTRASSTDTQYF. The whole variable domain, filled in from reference TRBV5-4 and TRBJ2-3, reads ETGVTQSPTHLIKTRGQQVTLRCSSQSGHNTVSWYQQALGQGPQFIFQYYREEENGRGNFPPRFSGLQFPNYSSELNVNALELDDSALYLCASSTRASSTDTQYFGPGTRLTVL.

This clone was detected only a few times. This chain connects TRBV6-5 to TRBJ1-5; D remains ambiguous. This CDR3 has 13 amino acids. The V and J ends lost 3 bases and 2 bases respectively, with 5 bases between them. CDR1 and CDR2 (germline): MNHEY, SVGAGI. CDR3 in DNA: TGTGCCAGCAGTTATCGGGGCAATCAGCCCCAGCATTTT. Residues: CASSYRGNQPQHF.

V usage is TRBV6-6 and J usage is TRBJ1-1; D might be TRBD1 (6 bases). There are 13 residues in the CDR3. Germline V gives CDR1 MNHNY, CDR2 SVGAGI (reference sequence). V gave up 5 bases and J gave up 4 bases, with 11 bases separating them. CDR3 DNA sequence: TGTGCCAGCAGTGATACAGGGATCACTGAAGCTTTCTTT. Translating it yields CASSDTGITEAFF.

This clone has only a few counts. The J gene is TRBJ2-7, the V gene TRBV7-9; 8 nucleotides agree with TRBD1. The CDR3 sequence is 13 residues long. The germline V gene encodes CDR1 SEHNR and CDR2 FQNEAQ (reference sequence). V was clipped by 5 bases and J by 5 bases; unmatched bases: 5. The CDR3 region is CASSVDRVHEQYF. The CDR3, as DNA: TGTGCCAGCAGCGTGGACAGGGTCCACGAGCAGTACTTC.

The chain is built from TRBV19 and TRBJ2-1; 8 positions match TRBD1. J lost 0 bases, V lost 5 bases, and 18 bases had no gene match. Germline lookup yields CDR1 LNHDA and CDR2 SQIVND (reference sequence). This CDR3 has 20 amino acids. CDR3 sequence (DNA): TGTGCCAGTAGTGCCGGGACAGGCCTAACCGGCGATAACTCCTACAATGAGCAGTTCTTC. Amino acids: CASSAGTGLTGDNSYNEQFF. The whole variable domain, filled in from reference TRBV19 and TRBJ2-1, reads DGGITQSPKYLFRKEGQNVTLSCEQNLNHDAMYWYRQDPGQGLRLIYYSQIVNDFQKGDIAEGYSVSREKKESFPLTVTSAQKNPTAFYLCASSAGTGLTGDNSYNEQFFGPGTRLTVL.

J is TRBJ2-5 and V is TRBV7-9; TRBD1 is a possible D gene (5 bases). V was cut by 5 bases and J by 0 bases, with 13 bases left in between. The CDR3 consists of 15 residues. Germline values: CDR1 SEHNR, CDR2 FQNEAQ (reference sequence). CDR3 nucleotide sequence: TGTGCCAGCAGCCAGCACCGACAGTACCAAGAGACCCAGTACTTC. It codes for CASSQHRQYQETQYF.

This clone showed up many times. The gene calls are TRBV7-9 and TRBJ1-5; 9 bases agree with TRBD1. The CDR3 loop spans 17 amino acids. J gave up 2 bases and V 1 base, and 6 bases lay outside the gene matches. Germline V gives CDR1 SEHNR, CDR2 FQNEAQ (reference sequence). CDR3 nucleotides: TGTGCCAGCAGCTTAGTCAACAGGGGGCGAGGCAATCAGCCCCAGCATTTT. Its translation is CASSLVNRGRGNQPQHF.

This chain links TRBV7-9 with TRBJ2-4; 9 bases map to TRBD1. Germline CDR1 reads SEHNR; CDR2 reads FQNEAQ (reference sequence). The CDR3 covers 16 residues. Trimming took 5 bases from V and 11 from J; bases not matched to a gene: 16. This CDR3 reads CASSPSGTGSSLVQYF. In nucleotides, the CDR3 is TGTGCCAGCAGCCCCTCCGGGACAGGGTCGTCTCTAGTTCAGTACTTC.

The chain links TRBV10-2 to TRBJ1-1, with 7 bases that match TRBD1. Germline lookup yields CDR1 WSHSY and CDR2 SAAADI. The trim removed 5 bases at V and 7 bases at J, leaving 16 bases unmatched. This CDR3 comprises 16 residues. CDR3 amino acids: CASSRQGFGQNYEAFF. The CDR3 DNA reads as TGCGCCAGCAGTCGACAGGGTTTCGGCCAAAATTATGAAGCTTTCTTT.

This chain joins TRBV18 and TRBJ1-1; D is uncertain. Trimming removed 8 bases at V and 1 base at J, with 14 bases between. The CDR3 loop spans 14 amino acids. Germline V gives CDR1 KGHSH, CDR2 LQKENI. CDR3 protein: CASKVGGENTEAFF. CDR3 sequence (DNA): TGTGCCAGCAAAGTTGGAGGAGAGAACACTGAAGCTTTCTTT.

The gene calls are TRBV7-2 and TRBJ2-1; 15 bases map to TRBD2. V lost 1 base and J lost 3; bases outside the gene matches: 4. Germline values: CDR1 SGHTA, CDR2 FQGNSA. The CDR3 is 18 amino acids. The CDR3, as DNA: TGTGCCAGCAGCTTAGTGGGACTAGCGGGGGGCAACTACAATGAGCAGTTCTTC. Its protein is CASSLVGLAGGNYNEQFF.

The genes are TRBV11-1 and TRBJ2-1, with TRBD2 matching 8 bases. The V gene's germline CDR1 is SGHAT and CDR2 FQDESV (reference sequence). V was pared by 5 bases and J by 5 bases, with 8 bases of the junction left unmatched. The CDR3 runs 15 residues. The CDR3 coding sequence is TGTGCCAGCAGCCCCGGGGTAGCGGGACACAATGAGCAGTTCTTC. This encodes CASSPGVAGHNEQFF.

This rearrangement joins TRBV28 to TRBJ2-1; TRBD2 is a possible D gene (5 bases). The V end was cut by 1 base, the J end by 12 bases, with 19 bases between. This CDR3 region has 15 residues. Per the germline V gene, CDR1 is MDHEN and CDR2 is SYDVKM. CDR3 coding DNA: TGTGCCAGCAGTTTATCGAGTGGAGGATTTATTCCGCAGTTCTTC. Translation gives CASSLSSGGFIPQFF.

The chain employs TRBV7-9 and TRBJ2-5; TRBD1 matches 12 bases. The J segment lost 3 bases and the V segment lost 5 bases, leaving 13 bases of the junction unmatched. This CDR3 is 18 amino acids long. Looked up from germline, CDR1 is SEHNR and CDR2 is FQNEAQ (reference sequence). The CDR3 DNA is TGTGCCAGCAGCCCGGGACAGGGGGCGATTATGGTTGAAGAGACCCAGTACTTC. Amino acids: CASSPGQGAIMVEETQYF.

The chain combines TRBV2 with TRBJ2-3; 9 positions agree with TRBD2. The junction had 7 bases not matched to a gene; V was cut back by 7 bases and J by 2 bases. The germline V gene has CDR1 SNHLY and CDR2 FYNNEI. The CDR3 totals 15 residues. The CDR3 here is CASTSLAGFTDTQYF. CDR3 DNA: TGTGCCAGCACGTCCCTAGCGGGGTTCACAGATACGCAGTATTTT.

The chain recombines TRBV15 with TRBJ1-1; the D gene is possibly TRBD1 (5 bases). Germline V gives CDR1 LNHNV, CDR2 YYDKDF (reference sequence). The CDR3 extends over 14 amino acids. V lost 3 bases, J lost 2 bases, and 10 bases lay in between. The CDR3 DNA reads as TGTGCCACCAGCAGGGGTGGACACAACACTGAAGCTTTCTTT. This gives the protein CATSRGGHNTEAFF.

The V gene is TRBV20-1, the J gene TRBJ2-5; 12 bases map to TRBD1. This CDR3 contains 14 residues. V lost 3 bases and J lost 7; bases outside the gene matches: 6. Germline V CDR1 and CDR2: DFQATT, SNEGSKA (reference sequence). The CDR3 nucleotides are TGCAGTGCTAGTCCGGGACAGGGGGCTGGGACCCAGTACTTC. It translates to CSASPGQGAGTQYF.